This T cell receptor (beta chain) was found in a study of read filtering for tumor transcriptome and immune sequencing. Findings and limits, study-wide: Compared with RNA-seq, IR-seq gave much higher clonotype depth and reliability. Without single-read clonotypes, shared clonotype proportions correlated more between IR-seq and RNA-seq.

The CDR3 runs 15 residues. Trimming took 2 bases from V and 5 from J, leaving 15 bases between them. The germline CDR1 and CDR2 sequences are SGHTA and FQGTGA. This clonotype has ten or more counts. The antigen is unknown. Molecular barcoded adaptors covering alpha/delta and beta/gamma chains were used on 400 ng RNA. TCRdb re-called the reads with MiXCR, one entry per CDR3 protein. The profile shows 55,000 to 60,000 distinct CDR3 sequences, roughly an eighth of them singletons. Every patient had bone marrow sampled while the disease was active. Sequenced sample: a population of CD138-negative cells sorted from bone marrow. The clonotype comes from a donor at least 40 years old with multiple myeloma. The gene calls are TRBV7-3 and TRBJ2-5; D may correspond to TRBD1 or TRBD2 (6 bases each). This chain's CDR3 is CASSLSGGLRETQYF. CDR3 sequence (DNA): TGTGCCAGCAGCTTATCTGGGGGGCTCAGGGAGACCCAGTACTTC. Drawing the rest from reference TRBV7-3 and TRBJ2-5, the complete variable domain is GAGVSQTPSNKVTEKGKYVELRCDPISGHTALYWYRQSLGQGPEFLIYFQGTGAADDSGLPNDRFFAVRPEGSVSTLKIQRTERGDSAVYLCASSLSGGLRETQYFGPGTRLLVL.